This T cell receptor beta chain was recorded in a study of T cell responses to AZD1222 COVID-19 vaccine. To note about this clone: The antigen is undetermined.

With 7 bases clipped from V and 3 bases from J, the junction kept 12 bases outside the gene matches. This CDR3 has 15 residues. Germline CDR1 WSHSY, CDR2 SAAADI. Study observations and caveats: Spike-specific TCR breadth and depth grew following two AZD1222 doses. Nearly half of spike-specific TCRs reportedly go after variant regions that carry no mutations. Spike regions recognized by vaccine-associated CD4 TCRs spanned the protein, led by 160-218 and 743-854. Donors were mostly white British, more females; clonal diversity possibly underestimated.

Here immunoSEQ multiplex PCR was the method, and the copy in TCRdb shows in-frame clones only, minus some. Of about 66,000 clones in the sample, about 89% are singletons; the top ten hold less than 7%. Sample: peripheral blood, taken 28 days after the second dose of the MenACWY control vaccine. This receptor was taken from an adult who received the MenACWY meningococcal vaccine as a control. The chain employs TRBV10-2 and TRBJ2-7, with TRBD1 matching 7 bases. CDR3 DNA: TGCGCCAGCACGGGACAGCCACTCCAAAACTACGAGCAGTACTTC. Translating it yields CASTGQPLQNYEQYF.